This T cell receptor (beta chain) appears in the sequencing data of a study of cytomegalovirus exposure and HLA in healthy donors. Study conclusions and caveats: Among TCR beta chains, those listed as cytomegalovirus-associated numbered over 150. A few chains linked to CMV were shown in vitro to be specific for CMV antigens. Later work found that TCR association rates differed between HLA loci; DRB1 had the most and HLA-C the fewest.

The PCR had 60 Vbeta and 13 Jbeta primers. Assay used: immunoSEQ multiplex PCR; TCRdb lists only in-frame clones, some missing. The sample includes about 180,000 clones, 80% to 90% seen only once; the top ten take approximately 1.2%. For this clone: Its antigen is currently unknown.

In nominal health when sampled, donors likely had unrecorded immune exposures nonetheless. Germline V gene data show CDR1 as SGHRS and CDR2 as YFSETQ. The CDR3 runs to 15 residues. V trimming: 1 base; J trimming: 9 bases; junction bases outside the gene matches: 6. The J gene is TRBJ2-1, the V gene TRBV5-1; 11 nucleotides line up with TRBD2. The specimen was PBMCs. The clonotype comes from a girl aged 2 to 9 in good health and CMV-seropositive. The CDR3 here is CASSLTSGSSSEQFF. The CDR3 nucleotides read TGCGCCAGCAGCTTGACTAGCGGGAGCAGCAGTGAGCAGTTCTTC.